Below, 28 T cell receptor beta chains from the same sample are listed, as sequenced in a study of blood T cell repertoires in COVID-19. Repertoires were generated with immunoSEQ multiplex PCR, while TCRdb's copy carries only in-frame clones and drops some. The sample consists of a few hundred thousand clones, about 91% of them appearing once. Input material: peripheral blood. These receptors were collected from a person aged 18-35 years with COVID-19, enrolled during active disease.

The rearrangement uses TRBV5-4 and TRBJ1-5; D is possibly TRBD1 (6 bases). The length of the CDR3 is 14 residues. Germline V gene sequence: CDR1 SGHNT, CDR2 YYREEE (reference sequence). V was trimmed by 4 bases and J by 0 bases, leaving 8 bases between them. The CDR3 here is CASSTTGSNQPQHF. CDR3 nucleotide sequence: TGTGCCAGCAGCACGACAGGTAGCAATCAGCCCCAGCATTTT.

The rearrangement uses TRBV2 and TRBJ1-5; D not certain. CDR1 and CDR2 from the germline V gene are SNHLY and FYNNEI. CDR3 size: 13 residues. Trimming stripped 7 bases from V and 4 bases from J, with 11 bases between. The CDR3 sequence: CASTLGLNQPQHF. CDR3 nucleotides: TGTGCCAGCACCCTAGGACTTAATCAGCCCCAGCATTTT.

The genes are TRBV24-1 and TRBJ2-7, with D perhaps TRBD2 (5 bases). The CDR3 runs 14 residues. V was clipped by 6 bases and J by 0 bases, with 11 bases between them. Germline-derived CDR1 and CDR2 are KGHDR and SFDVKD. The CDR3 region has the DNA TGTGCCACCAGTAGTCGGGAAAACTCCTACGAGCAGTACTTC. This translates into CATSSRENSYEQYF.

This clone was counted once. This chain connects TRBV21-1 to TRBJ1-2; the table gives TRBD1 as D, unverified against the DNA. TRBV21-1 is a pseudogene locus. The CDR3 loop spans 16 amino acids. Written as DNA, the CDR3 is TGTGCCAGCAGCAAAAAGAGAGGGACAGGGGGCAAGGGCTACACCTTC. This sequence encodes CASSKKRGTGGKGYTF.

Only one count was recorded for this clone. The V call is TRBV24-1, the J call TRBJ2-5; 13 nucleotides agree with TRBD2. This CDR3 contains 18 residues. Germline V CDR1 and CDR2: KGHDR, SFDVKD. Germline trimming cut 4 bases from V and 0 bases from J; bases unmatched to any gene: 7. CDR3 loop: CATSDSGTSGTYQETQYF. CDR3 sequence (DNA): TGTGCCACCAGTGACTCCGGGACTAGCGGGACGTACCAAGAGACCCAGTACTTC.

This clone was counted a single time. The chain couples TRBV29-1 to TRBJ1-1; D may be TRBD1 (6 bases). This CDR3 spans 13 amino acids. Trimming left V 7 bases short and J 6 bases short, with 18 bases between. Per the germline V gene, CDR1 is SQVTM and CDR2 is ANQGSEA. For the CDR3, the DNA is TGCAGCGCCCCAAGTGGGGGCGCGGCTGAAGCTTTCTTT. The encoded protein is CSAPSGGAAEAFF.

The chain has TRBV7-9 and TRBJ2-7; 11 bases align to TRBD2. CDR1 is SEHNR, CDR2 FQNEAQ, per germline (reference sequence). Trimming cost V 7 bases and J 3 bases; bases outside gene matches: 14. This CDR3 spans 17 amino acids. The CDR3 protein is CASTNGLAGGPSYEQYF. In nucleotides, the CDR3 is TGTGCCAGCACCAACGGGCTAGCGGGAGGCCCAAGCTACGAGCAGTACTTC.

The genes are TRBV5-6 and TRBJ1-1; possibly TRBD1 for D (5 bases). Per germline, CDR1 SGHDT and CDR2 YYEEEE. The CDR3 runs 14 residues. The V gene lost 7 bases and the J gene lost 4 bases, with 17 bases spanning the gap. The DNA of the CDR3 is TGTGCCAGCGGGTACGAGGGGACTGTCACTGAAGCTTTCTTT. It specifies CASGYEGTVTEAFF.

V usage is TRBV23-1 and J usage is TRBJ1-3, with a possible D match to TRBD1 (6 bases). TRBV23-1 is identified as an open reading frame with a role that is uncertain. Trimming took 1 base from V and 1 from J, leaving 14 bases between them. This CDR3 comprises 17 residues. The CDR3 loop is CASSQYGPGASGNTIYF. CDR3 nucleotides: TGCGCCAGCAGTCAATACGGTCCAGGGGCATCTGGAAACACCATATATTTT.

The CDR3, as DNA: TGTGCCAGCAGCTTGGGACTCCCCAACGAGCAGTACTTC. It specifies CASSLGLPNEQYF. V and J are TRBV5-6 and TRBJ2-7; D gene unclear. V lost 0 bases to trimming and J lost 5 bases, with 9 bases between them. The germline V gene has CDR1 SGHDT and CDR2 YYEEEE. CDR3 length equals 13 residues.

The chain links TRBV10-3 to TRBJ2-2; the D gene is possibly TRBD2 (7 bases). The CDR3 is made up of 16 amino acids. V gave up 6 bases and J gave up 4 bases, with 18 bases separating them. Germline V gene sequence: CDR1 ENHRY, CDR2 SYGVKD. The CDR3 region has the DNA TGTGCCATCAGCCAAGGGGGGGGCAGTATCACCGGGGAGCTGTTTTTT. This gives the protein CAISQGGGSITGELFF.

The V and J genes are TRBV19 and TRBJ2-2; weak D call: TRBD2 (5 bases). V lost 5 bases and J lost 6, with 10 bases in between. The CDR3 length is 13 residues. The V gene's germline CDR1 is LNHDA and CDR2 SQIVND (reference sequence). DNA for the CDR3: TGTGCCAGTAGTGGACTGGTTGCCGGGGAGCTGTTTTTT. Amino acid sequence: CASSGLVAGELFF.

This clone occurred once. The chain recombines TRBV18 with TRBJ2-7; 7 nucleotides align to TRBD1. CDR3 size: 14 residues. Germline CDR1 and CDR2: KGHSH and LQKENI. V lost 1 base, J lost 3 bases, and 3 bases stayed unmatched. The DNA for the CDR3 is TGTGCCAGCTCACCACGGGGACAGTACTACGAGCAGTACTTC. Translating it yields CASSPRGQYYEQYF.

V gene TRBV2 combines with J gene TRBJ2-7; 8 positions agree with TRBD1. The ends lost 3 bases at V and 1 base at J; junction bases unmatched: 5. The germline V gene encodes CDR1 SNHLY and CDR2 FYNNEI. The CDR3 contains 15 residues. The CDR3 sequence is CASSDPDRDSYEQYF. As DNA, the CDR3 is TGTGCCAGCAGTGATCCGGACAGGGATTCCTACGAGCAGTACTTC.

The J gene is TRBJ2-2, the V gene TRBV19; 11 bases agree with TRBD1. Germline V lookup: CDR1 LNHDA, CDR2 SQIVND (reference sequence). V was pared by 4 bases and J by 3 bases, with 4 bases of the junction left unmatched. CDR3 length equals 16 residues. The CDR3 DNA is TGTGCCAGTAGTACGCGGGACAGGGGGTACACCGGGGAGCTGTTTTTT. As protein: CASSTRDRGYTGELFF.

This clone was picked up one time. The J gene is TRBJ2-1, the V gene TRBV10-3, with 9 bases that match TRBD1. There are 18 residues in the CDR3. The V and J ends lost 2 bases and 0 bases, in that order; junction bases with no gene match: 8. Germline loops: CDR1 ENHRY, CDR2 SYGVKD. Here the CDR3 DNA reads TGTGCCATCAGTGAGCCTACAGGGGGCCGTAGCTCCTACAATGAGCAGTTCTTC. Translated, it gives CAISEPTGGRSSYNEQFF.

This sequence joins TRBV21-1 and TRBJ2-7; TRBD2 is the table's D call and was not checked against the DNA. TRBV21-1 is deemed a pseudogene. This CDR3 region has 17 residues. For the CDR3, the DNA is TGTGCCAGCAGCAAAGTCATAAGCGCGGGAAGGATCTACGAGCAGTACTTC. Its translation: CASSKVISAGRIYEQYF.

V gene TRBV24-1 combines with J gene TRBJ1-1, with a weak D call TRBD1 (6 bases). The length of the CDR3 is 12 residues. Trimming took 4 bases from V and 8 from J, leaving 10 bases between them. Germline V gives CDR1 KGHDR, CDR2 SFDVKD. CDR3: CATSDTGTEAFF. The CDR3 coding sequence is TGTGCCACCAGTGACACCGGGACAGAAGCTTTCTTT.

The chain couples TRBV28 to TRBJ2-1; possible D gene TRBD1, 5 bases. With 1 base removed from V and 3 bases from J, the gap between germline ends came to 7 bases. This CDR3 comprises 14 residues. Germline V gives CDR1 MDHEN, CDR2 SYDVKM. CDR3 loop: CASSLSQGYNEQFF. The CDR3 DNA reads TGTGCCAGCAGTTTATCCCAGGGCTACAATGAGCAGTTCTTC.

The chain links TRBV20-1 to TRBJ1-1; tentatively, D is TRBD1 (5 bases). This CDR3 contains 11 residues. Germline assignment: CDR1 DFQATT and CDR2 SNEGSKA (reference sequence). V lost 7 bases to trimming and J lost 2 bases, with 8 bases between them. The DNA of the CDR3 is TGCAGTGTCCAGGGAAACACTGAAGCTTTCTTT. Protein: CSVQGNTEAFF.

V and J are TRBV7-9 and TRBJ2-5; 8 bases fit TRBD1. V shed 5 bases, J shed 4 bases, and the junction held 15 bases outside the gene matches. The CDR3 runs 17 residues. Germline CDR1 and CDR2: SEHNR and FQNEAQ (reference sequence). The CDR3 region is CASSDGRGTGVAETQYF. Here the CDR3 DNA reads TGTGCCAGCAGCGACGGTCGTGGGACAGGAGTGGCAGAGACCCAGTACTTC.

The genes are TRBV12-1 and TRBJ1-5; the table gives TRBD1 as D, unverified against the DNA. TRBV12-1 is annotated as a pseudogene. The CDR3 length is 15 residues. CDR3 residues: CASKTSGEWDQPQHF. The DNA for the CDR3 is TGTGCCAGCAAAACTTCAGGGGAATGGGATCAGCCCCAGCATTTT.

The chain combines TRBV27 with TRBJ1-2; D is uncertain. V dropped 1 base and J dropped 0 bases, with 6 bases sitting between them. Germline assignment: CDR1 MNHEY and CDR2 SMNVEV (reference sequence). CDR3 length equals 14 residues. CDR3 region: CASSLYPANYGYTF. The CDR3 nucleotides are TGTGCCAGCAGTTTATATCCAGCTAACTATGGCTACACCTTC.

The V gene is TRBV6-5, the J gene TRBJ2-5; possibly TRBD1 for D (5 bases). CDR1 is MNHEY and CDR2 is SVGAGI in the germline V gene. The CDR3 contains 15 residues. Deletions cut 5 bases from V and 5 bases from J, with 18 bases between. DNA for the CDR3: TGTGCCAGCAGTCTCGCAGGGCAGGTGGTGGAGACCCAGTACTTC. Its protein is CASSLAGQVVETQYF.

This clone is a singleton in its sample. V usage is TRBV12-3 or TRBV12-4 and J usage is TRBJ1-1; D is perhaps TRBD1 (6 bases). V lost 4 bases, J lost 2 bases, and 8 bases lay in between. The CDR3 sequence is 13 residues long. CDR3 sequence reads: CASSSGANTEAFF. In DNA form, the CDR3 reads TGTGCCAGCAGTTCAGGGGCAAACACTGAAGCTTTCTTT.

This chain joins TRBV9 and TRBJ1-4; D might be TRBD1 (6 bases). V was shortened by 3 bases and J by 2 bases, with 8 bases between the two germline ends. This CDR3 comprises 14 residues. CDR1 is SGDLS and CDR2 is YYNGEE in the germline V gene. The CDR3 is CASSGTATNEKLFF. In nucleotides, the CDR3 is TGTGCCAGCAGCGGGACAGCCACTAATGAAAAACTGTTTTTT.

The chain links TRBV9 to TRBJ2-7, with TRBD2 identical over 8 bases. This CDR3 spans 15 amino acids. V was clipped by 2 bases and J by 3 bases; unmatched bases: 7. Germline CDR1 SGDLS, CDR2 YYNGEE. For the CDR3, the DNA is TGTGCCAGCAGCGTTGCCGGGACTAGGGACTACGAGCAGTACTTC. As protein: CASSVAGTRDYEQYF.

The V and J genes are TRBV28 and TRBJ2-7; no clear D. Germline V gene data show CDR1 as MDHEN and CDR2 as SYDVKM. Trimming took off 6 bases at V and 5 bases at J, with 5 bases between the two ends. The CDR3 runs 10 residues. The CDR3 spells CASRYNEQYF. The CDR3 DNA follows: TGTGCCAGCAGATATAACGAGCAGTACTTC.